The clone carrying this T cell receptor (beta chain) has just a few counts. What it recognizes is unknown. These data belong to a study of blood T cells in healthy people across ages. Findings of the study overall: A greater number of naive CD4+ cells and higher diversity distinguished long-lived donors from aged donors.

A sample-barcoded 5' primer and a J-beta primer mix were used in a second PCR of roughly 7 to 12 cycles. Each single sample gave us at least 2.5 million CDR3-containing paired-end reads. In TCRdb, the 5' RACE reads were re-called with MiXCR into one record per CDR3 protein. The profile shows roughly 1,500,000 distinct CDR3 sequences, about 40% of them singletons. Germline values: CDR1 SGHRS, CDR2 YFSETQ. Germline trimming cut 4 bases from V and 8 bases from J; bases unmatched to any gene: 10. The CDR3 sequence is 15 residues long. Isolated PBMCs totaled at least 6.5 million in each sample. The sequenced material came from blood. The origin of this receptor is a woman aged 18-35 years in good health. The chain is built from TRBV5-1 and TRBJ2-1; 9 bases align to TRBD2. CDR3 DNA sequence: TGCGCCAGCAGCGCGGGGGGGACTAGTGTCCATGAGCAGTTCTTC. It yields the protein CASSAGGTSVHEQFF.